The 16 T cell receptor beta chains below come from one sample, sequenced in a study of shared clonotypes between healthy human individuals. As defined, naive CD8 cells were CD45RO-negative and positively selected for CCR7, with terminally differentiated effector memory CD45RA+ cells excluded. The data were produced by immunoSEQ multiplex PCR, yet TCRdb's version contains in-frame clones alone and is incomplete. The sample holds some 2.1 million clones, about 95% seen once. Sample: naive CD8+ T cells sorted from blood. The source is a man aged 18 to 35 in good health.

The V and J genes are TRBV9 and TRBJ2-1; possible D gene TRBD2, 6 bases. Germline CDR1 SGDLS, CDR2 YYNGEE. This CDR3 has 17 amino acids. V lost 0 bases and J lost 0, with 13 bases in between. The CDR3 nucleotides are TGTGCCAGCAGCGTAGAAGCGGGCCCTAGCTCCTACAATGAGCAGTTCTTC. Encoded protein: CASSVEAGPSSYNEQFF.

V is TRBV7-6 and J is TRBJ2-7; 7 nucleotides agree with TRBD1. The V gene's germline CDR1 is SGHVS and CDR2 FNYEAQ. V gave up 4 bases and J gave up 2 bases; unmatched junction bases: 8. The CDR3 is made up of 15 amino acids. The CDR3 nucleotides read TGTGCCAGCAGCTACCGGACAGGCCTGCCCTACGAGCAGTACTTC. This encodes CASSYRTGLPYEQYF.

The chain recombines TRBV13 with TRBJ2-3; a weak D match, TRBD1 (6 bases). CDR3 size: 15 residues. V was shortened by 5 bases and J by 0 bases, with 12 bases between the two germline ends. CDR1 is PRHDT and CDR2 is FYEKMQ in the germline V gene (reference sequence). The CDR3 coding sequence is TGTGCCAGCAGCCAGGGACATAGTAGCACAGATACGCAGTATTTT. The encoded protein is CASSQGHSSTDTQYF.

The rearrangement uses TRBV2 and TRBJ2-1; possibly TRBD1 or TRBD2 for D (6 bases each). The CDR3 covers 15 residues. The germline gives CDR1 SNHLY, CDR2 FYNNEI. Trimming removed 3 bases at V and 3 bases at J, with 12 bases between. For the CDR3, the DNA is TGTGCCAGCAGTGACTGGGGGGCCCTCTACAATGAGCAGTTCTTC. This sequence encodes CASSDWGALYNEQFF.

The V gene is TRBV7-6, the J gene TRBJ2-7; TRBD2 matches at 7 bases. V lost 5 bases, J lost 6 bases, and 10 bases stayed unmatched. The CDR3 has 14 residues. Germline-derived CDR1 and CDR2 are SGHVS and FNYEAQ. CDR3 sequence reads: CASSLGAGASEQYF. In nucleotides, the CDR3 is TGTGCCAGCAGCCTAGGGGCGGGAGCTAGCGAGCAGTACTTC.

CDR3 in amino acids: CASRDRKAYEQYF. DNA for the CDR3: TGCGCCAGCCGGGACAGGAAAGCCTACGAGCAGTACTTC. The rearrangement uses TRBV10-2 and TRBJ2-7, with TRBD1 identical over 8 bases. Looked up from germline, CDR1 is WSHSY and CDR2 is SAAADI. The CDR3 is made up of 13 amino acids. With V trimmed by 8 bases and J by 2 bases, 5 bases remained unmatched.

V is TRBV25-1 and J is TRBJ2-7; 7 bases line up with TRBD1. The germline V gene encodes CDR1 MGHDK and CDR2 SYGVNS. V was pared by 4 bases and J by 1 base, with 4 bases of the junction left unmatched. The length of the CDR3 is 14 residues. The DNA of the CDR3 is TGTGCCAGCAGTGTAGGGACAGCGTCCTACGAGCAGTACTTC. Encoded protein: CASSVGTASYEQYF.

The chain couples TRBV2 to TRBJ2-1, with unresolved D. The V gene lost 3 bases and the J gene lost 7 bases, with 13 bases spanning the gap. CDR3 length: 14 amino acids. Looked up from germline, CDR1 is SNHLY and CDR2 is FYNNEI. CDR3 nucleotide sequence: TGTGCCAGCAGTGATTTGTGGTTTCAGAATGAGCAGTTCTTC. Encoded protein: CASSDLWFQNEQFF.

This sequence joins TRBV2 and TRBJ1-2, with D maybe TRBD1 (6 bases). From germline, CDR1 is SNHLY and CDR2 FYNNEI. CDR3 length: 16 amino acids. V was cut by 5 bases and J by 5 bases, with 21 bases left in between. The CDR3 DNA follows: TGTGCCAGCAGTTCAACAACGGGACACCTCTTGTATGGCTACACCTTC. Residues: CASSSTTGHLLYGYTF.

The chain uses TRBV29-1 and TRBJ2-1, with 11 bases lining up with TRBD2. This CDR3 contains 16 residues. V gave up 5 bases and J gave up 3 bases; unmatched junction bases: 9. Germline V gene lookup returns CDR1 SQVTM and CDR2 ANQGSEA. The CDR3 loop reads CSVIGLAGGLYNEQFF. In DNA, the CDR3 is TGCAGCGTTATCGGCCTAGCGGGAGGCCTCTACAATGAGCAGTTCTTC.

The chain joins TRBV28 to TRBJ1-1, with D hard to call. The germline V and J ends were trimmed by 6 bases and 3 bases, with 20 bases remaining between them. Germline-derived CDR1 and CDR2 are MDHEN and SYDVKM. This CDR3 is 16 amino acids long. The chain's CDR3 is CASRVYWTRGDTEAFF. For the CDR3, the DNA is TGTGCCAGCAGGGTCTACTGGACTCGTGGGGACACTGAAGCTTTCTTT.

The chain couples TRBV5-1 to TRBJ2-7; possibly TRBD2 for D (5 bases). The CDR3 covers 14 residues. V gave up 3 bases and J gave up 3 bases, with 13 bases separating them. The V gene's germline CDR1 is SGHRS and CDR2 YFSETQ. The CDR3 DNA follows: TGCGCCAGCAGCTATGGAGAGGGCTTCTACGAGCAGTACTTC. Translated, it gives CASSYGEGFYEQYF.

In its sample, this clone was seen once. CDR3 in amino acids: CASRQAFNEKLFF. The CDR3 region has the DNA TGTGCCAGCAGACAGGCCTTTAATGAAAAACTGTTTTTT. The V and J genes are TRBV6-1 and TRBJ1-4, with D perhaps TRBD1 (5 bases). Germline V gives CDR1 MNHNS, CDR2 SASEGT. The length of the CDR3 is 13 residues. With 6 bases removed from V and 4 bases from J, the gap between germline ends came to 9 bases.

The chain couples TRBV11-2 to TRBJ2-1, with 10 bases identical to TRBD2. The CDR3 runs to 16 residues. The V gene end was trimmed by 5 bases and the J gene end by 7 bases; junction bases not matched to a gene: 11. Germline CDR1 SGHAT, CDR2 FQNNGV. The chain's CDR3 is CASSQPLAGVENEQFF. CDR3 coding DNA: TGTGCCAGCAGCCAACCTCTAGCGGGAGTCGAAAATGAGCAGTTCTTC.

This clone was observed a single time. The chain recombines TRBV4-1 with TRBJ1-2; the D gene is possibly TRBD1 (6 bases). CDR1 MGHRA and CDR2 YSYEKL come from the germline V gene. The CDR3 spans 15 residues. Trimming removed 0 bases at V and 4 bases at J, with 12 bases between. As DNA, the CDR3 is TGCGCCAGCAGCCAAGATCCAGGGGTCGGCTATGGCTACACCTTC. The encoded protein is CASSQDPGVGYGYTF.

The chain couples TRBV7-9 to TRBJ2-3; 15 bases align to TRBD2. CDR1 SEHNR and CDR2 FQNEAQ come from the germline V gene (reference sequence). The CDR3 length is 16 residues. Unmatched junction bases numbered 3, after V lost 5 bases and J lost 3 bases. The CDR3 sequence is CASSGGLAGGTDTQYF. CDR3 nucleotides: TGTGCCAGCAGCGGGGGACTAGCGGGAGGTACAGATACGCAGTATTTT.